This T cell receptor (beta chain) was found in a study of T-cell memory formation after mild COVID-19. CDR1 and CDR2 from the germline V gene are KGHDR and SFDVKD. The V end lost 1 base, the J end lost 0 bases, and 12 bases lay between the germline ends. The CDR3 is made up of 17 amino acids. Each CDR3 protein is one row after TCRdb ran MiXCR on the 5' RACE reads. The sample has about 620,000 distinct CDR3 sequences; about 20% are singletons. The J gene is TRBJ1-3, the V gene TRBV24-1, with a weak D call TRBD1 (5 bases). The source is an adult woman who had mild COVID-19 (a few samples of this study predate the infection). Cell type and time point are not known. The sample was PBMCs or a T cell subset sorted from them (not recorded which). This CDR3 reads CATSDLPLTASGNTIYF. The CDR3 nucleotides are TGTGCCACCAGTGATTTACCTCTGACAGCCTCTGGAAACACCATATATTTT.